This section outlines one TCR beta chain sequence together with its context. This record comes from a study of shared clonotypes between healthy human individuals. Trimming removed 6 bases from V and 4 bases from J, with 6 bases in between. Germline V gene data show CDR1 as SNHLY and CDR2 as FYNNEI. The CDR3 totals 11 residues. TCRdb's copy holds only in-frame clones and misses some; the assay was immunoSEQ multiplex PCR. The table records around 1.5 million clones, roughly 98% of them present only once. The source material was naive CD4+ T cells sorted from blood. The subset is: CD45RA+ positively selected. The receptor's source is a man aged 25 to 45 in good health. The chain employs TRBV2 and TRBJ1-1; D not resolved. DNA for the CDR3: TGTGCCAGCAGCCCTGGCACTGAAGCTTTCTTT. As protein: CASSPGTEAFF.